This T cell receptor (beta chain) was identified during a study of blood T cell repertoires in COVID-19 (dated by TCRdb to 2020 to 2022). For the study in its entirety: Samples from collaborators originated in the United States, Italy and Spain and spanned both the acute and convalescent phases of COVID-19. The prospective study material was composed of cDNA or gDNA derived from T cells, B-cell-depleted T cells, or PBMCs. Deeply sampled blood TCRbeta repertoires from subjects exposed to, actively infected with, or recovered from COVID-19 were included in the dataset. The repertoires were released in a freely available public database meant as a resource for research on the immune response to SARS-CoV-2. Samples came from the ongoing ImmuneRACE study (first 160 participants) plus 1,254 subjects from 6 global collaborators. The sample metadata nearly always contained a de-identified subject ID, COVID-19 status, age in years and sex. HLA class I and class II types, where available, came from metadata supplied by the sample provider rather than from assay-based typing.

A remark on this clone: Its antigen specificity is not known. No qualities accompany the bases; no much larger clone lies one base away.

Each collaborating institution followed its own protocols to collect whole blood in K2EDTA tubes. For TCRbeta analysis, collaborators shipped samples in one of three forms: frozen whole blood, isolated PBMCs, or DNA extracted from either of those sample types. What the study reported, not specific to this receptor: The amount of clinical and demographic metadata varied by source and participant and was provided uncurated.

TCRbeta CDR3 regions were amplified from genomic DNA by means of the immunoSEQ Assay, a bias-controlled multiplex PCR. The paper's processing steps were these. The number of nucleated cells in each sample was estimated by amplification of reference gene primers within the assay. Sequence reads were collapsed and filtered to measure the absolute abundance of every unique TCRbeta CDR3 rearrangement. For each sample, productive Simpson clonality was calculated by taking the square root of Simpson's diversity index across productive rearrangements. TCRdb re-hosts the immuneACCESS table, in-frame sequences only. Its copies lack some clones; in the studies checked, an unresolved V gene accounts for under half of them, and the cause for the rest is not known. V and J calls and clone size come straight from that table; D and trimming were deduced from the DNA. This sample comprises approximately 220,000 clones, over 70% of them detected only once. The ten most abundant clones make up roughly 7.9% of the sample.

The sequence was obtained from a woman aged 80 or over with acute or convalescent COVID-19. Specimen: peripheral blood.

The encoded CDR3 is CASSFGGASSYNEQFF. The nucleotide sequence reads as follows: TGTGCCAGCAGCTTCGGCGGGGCTAGCTCCTACAATGAGCAGTTCTTC. Rearrangement joined TRBV11-1 to TRBJ2-1, and perhaps TRBD2 as D gene, on 6 matching bases. Inclusive of the bounding cysteine and phenylalanine, the CDR3 is 16 residues long. The CDR3 DNA has 48 bases and is translated from base 1. CDR1 and CDR2 were assigned from the germline V gene (reference sequence) as SGHAT and FQDESV. V gives up 3 bases and J gives up 0 bases, and the segment between their germline ends measures 12 bases.